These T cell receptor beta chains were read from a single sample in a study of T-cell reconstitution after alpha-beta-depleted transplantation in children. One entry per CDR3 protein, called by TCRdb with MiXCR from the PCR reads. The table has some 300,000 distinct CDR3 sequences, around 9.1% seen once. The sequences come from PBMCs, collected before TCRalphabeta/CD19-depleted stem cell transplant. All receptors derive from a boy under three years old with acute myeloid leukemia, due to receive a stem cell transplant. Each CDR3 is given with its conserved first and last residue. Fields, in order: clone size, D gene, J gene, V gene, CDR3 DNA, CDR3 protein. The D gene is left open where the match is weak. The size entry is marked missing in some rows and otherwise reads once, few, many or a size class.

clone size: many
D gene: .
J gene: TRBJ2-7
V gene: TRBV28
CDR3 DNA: TGTGCCAGCAGTTTTCCTGGGGGTGGCTACGAGCAGTACTTC
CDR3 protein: CASSFPGGGYEQYF

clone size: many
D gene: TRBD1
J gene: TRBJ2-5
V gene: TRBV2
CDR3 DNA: TGTGCCACCAGACAGGGGGAGACCCAGTACTTC
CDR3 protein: CATRQGETQYF

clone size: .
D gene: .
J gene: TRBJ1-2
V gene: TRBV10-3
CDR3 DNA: TGTGCCATCAGTGGGGGAGGAGGAAACTATGGCTACACCTTC
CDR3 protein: CAISGGGGNYGYTF

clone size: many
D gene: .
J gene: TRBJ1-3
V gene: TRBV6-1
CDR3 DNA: TGTGCCAGCAGTCTACAGTTAGTCTCTGGAAACACCATATATTTT
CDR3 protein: CASSLQLVSGNTIYF

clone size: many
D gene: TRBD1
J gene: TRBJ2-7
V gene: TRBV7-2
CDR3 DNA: TGTGCCAGCAGCTCTTCGTCGGGACAGGGGGTTGAGCAGTACTTC
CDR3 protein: CASSSSSGQGVEQYF

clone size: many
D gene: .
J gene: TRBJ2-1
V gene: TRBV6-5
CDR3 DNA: TGTGCCAGCAGTTACTCGGACGGTGTTGAGCAGTTCTTC
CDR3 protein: CASSYSDGVEQFF

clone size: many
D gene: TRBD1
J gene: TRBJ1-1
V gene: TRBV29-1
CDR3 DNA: TGCAGCGCCAGACAGGGAAACACTGAAGCTTTCTTT
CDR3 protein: CSARQGNTEAFF

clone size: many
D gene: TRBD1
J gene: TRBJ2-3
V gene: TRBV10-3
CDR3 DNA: TGTGCCATCAGTGTCGACAGGGTCTACACAGATACGCAGTATTTT
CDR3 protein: CAISVDRVYTDTQYF

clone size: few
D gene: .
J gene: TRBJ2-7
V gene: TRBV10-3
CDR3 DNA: TGTGCCATCAGTGAGATGCCTACCTACGAGCAGTACTTC
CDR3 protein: CAISEMPTYEQYF

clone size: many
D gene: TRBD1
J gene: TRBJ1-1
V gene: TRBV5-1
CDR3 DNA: TGCGCCAGCACGAATCACAGGGGCGGCACTGAAGCTTTCTTT
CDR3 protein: CASTNHRGGTEAFF

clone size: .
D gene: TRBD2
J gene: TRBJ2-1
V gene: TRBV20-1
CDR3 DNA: TGCAGTGCTAGCGGGGGGGCCTCCTACAATGAGCAGTTCTTC
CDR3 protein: CSASGGASYNEQFF

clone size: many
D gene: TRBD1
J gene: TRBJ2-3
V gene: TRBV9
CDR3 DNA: TGTGCCAGCAGCGTAAGAGGAGGACAGGACCCCACAGATACGCAGTATTTT
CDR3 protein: CASSVRGGQDPTDTQYF

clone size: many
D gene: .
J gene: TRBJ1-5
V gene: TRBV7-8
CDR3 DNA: TGTGCCAGCAGCTTCGCGGTTTCCAATCAGCCCCAGCATTTT
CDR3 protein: CASSFAVSNQPQHF

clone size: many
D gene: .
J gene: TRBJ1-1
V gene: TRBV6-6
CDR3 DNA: TGTGCCAGCAGTTATGTGAACACTGAAGCTTTCTTT
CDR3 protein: CASSYVNTEAFF

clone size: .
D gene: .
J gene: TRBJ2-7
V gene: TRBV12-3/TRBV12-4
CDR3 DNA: TGTGCCAGCAGTTTCTACGGACAGACCTCCTACGAGCAGTACTTC
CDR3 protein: CASSFYGQTSYEQYF

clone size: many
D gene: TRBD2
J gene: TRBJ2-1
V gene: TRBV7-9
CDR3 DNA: TGTGCCAGCAGCTTAGTCCCTAGCGGGAGTGATGAGCAGTTCTTC
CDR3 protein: CASSLVPSGSDEQFF

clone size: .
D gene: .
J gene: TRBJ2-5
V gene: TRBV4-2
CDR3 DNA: TGTGCCAGCAGCCAAGAGGCAGGGGCCCAAGAGACCCAGTACTTC
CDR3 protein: CASSQEAGAQETQYF

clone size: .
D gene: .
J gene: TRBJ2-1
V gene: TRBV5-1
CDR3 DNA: TGCGCCAGCAGCGTCTTACTGAATGAGCAGTTCTTC
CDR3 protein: CASSVLLNEQFF

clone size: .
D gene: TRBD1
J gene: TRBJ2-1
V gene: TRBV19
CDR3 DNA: TGTGCCAGTAGTCCGACAGGGAGCGCCTACAATGAGCAGTTCTTC
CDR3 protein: CASSPTGSAYNEQFF

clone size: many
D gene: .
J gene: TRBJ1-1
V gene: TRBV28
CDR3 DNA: TGTGCCAGCAGTTTTCCCAGGACTGAAGCTTTCTTT
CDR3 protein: CASSFPRTEAFF

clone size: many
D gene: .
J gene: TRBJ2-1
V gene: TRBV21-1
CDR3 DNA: TGTGCCAGCAGCAATGAACAGGGTTCGCAGTTCTTC
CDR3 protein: CASSNEQGSQFF

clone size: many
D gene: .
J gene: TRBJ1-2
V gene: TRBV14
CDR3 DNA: TGTGCCAGCAGCCAAGACAGGGACTATGGCTACACCTTC
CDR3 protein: CASSQDRDYGYTF

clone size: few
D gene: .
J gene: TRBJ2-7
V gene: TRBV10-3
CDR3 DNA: TGTGCCATGTCACCTAGCCGACAGGCGTCATCATTCGAGCAGTACTTC
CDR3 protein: CAMSPSRQASSFEQYF

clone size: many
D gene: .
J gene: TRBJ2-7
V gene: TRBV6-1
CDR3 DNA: TGTGCCAGCACCTACAGGGACGAGCAGTACTTC
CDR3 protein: CASTYRDEQYF

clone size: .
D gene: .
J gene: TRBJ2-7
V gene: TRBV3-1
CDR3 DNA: TGTGCCCTCTGCCGAGGACAGTGGGAGACCTACGAGCAGTACTTC
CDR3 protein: CALCRGQWETYEQYF

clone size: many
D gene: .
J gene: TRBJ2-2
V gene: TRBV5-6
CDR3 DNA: TGTGCCAGCAGCTTCAACCCCGGGGAGCTGTTTTTT
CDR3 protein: CASSFNPGELFF

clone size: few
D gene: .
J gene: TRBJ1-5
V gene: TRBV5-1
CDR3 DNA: TGCGCCAGCAGCCTGGATGGGGCCCAGCCCCAGCATTTT
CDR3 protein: CASSLDGAQPQHF

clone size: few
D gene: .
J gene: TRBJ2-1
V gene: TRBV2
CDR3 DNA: TGTGCCAGCAGTGAATCGTCCTTCCACAGCTACAATGAGCAGTTCTTC
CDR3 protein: CASSESSFHSYNEQFF

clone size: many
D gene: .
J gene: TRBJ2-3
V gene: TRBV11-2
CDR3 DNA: TGTGCCAGCAGCTTGACTACCGGGACCTCCCGGTTGGATACGCAGTATTTT
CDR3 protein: CASSLTTGTSRLDTQYF

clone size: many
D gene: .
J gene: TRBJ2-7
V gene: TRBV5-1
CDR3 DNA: TGCGCCAGCAGCTTGCGGGGCCGCCTTGGGTCCTACGAGCAGTACTTC
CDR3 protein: CASSLRGRLGSYEQYF

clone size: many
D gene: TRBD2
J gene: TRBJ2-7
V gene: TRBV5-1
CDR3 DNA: TGCGCCAGCAGCTTAACAGCGGGAGTTCTCGAGCAGTACTTC
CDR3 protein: CASSLTAGVLEQYF

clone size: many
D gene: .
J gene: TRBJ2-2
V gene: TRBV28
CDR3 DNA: TGTGCCAGCAGTTTAGCTGGCAGGGGTCGGACCGGGGAGCTGTTTTTT
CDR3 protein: CASSLAGRGRTGELFF

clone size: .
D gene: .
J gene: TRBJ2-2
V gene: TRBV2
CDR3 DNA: TGTGCCAGCAACCAATTTGACAGGAACACCGGGGAGCTGTTTTTT
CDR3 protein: CASNQFDRNTGELFF

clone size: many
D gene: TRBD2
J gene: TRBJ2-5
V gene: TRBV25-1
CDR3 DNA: TGTGCCAGCAGTGGGACTAGCGGGAGAGAGACCCAGTACTTC
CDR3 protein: CASSGTSGRETQYF

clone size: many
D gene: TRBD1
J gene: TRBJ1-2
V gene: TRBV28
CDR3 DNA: TGTGCCAGCAGGATACAGGGGGCTTTGAACTATGGCTACACCTTC
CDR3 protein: CASRIQGALNYGYTF

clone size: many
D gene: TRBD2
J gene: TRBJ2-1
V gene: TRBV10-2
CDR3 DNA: TGCGCCAGCAGTGAGTTGGAAACTAGCGGTGCCTACAATGAGCAGTTCTTC
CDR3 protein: CASSELETSGAYNEQFF

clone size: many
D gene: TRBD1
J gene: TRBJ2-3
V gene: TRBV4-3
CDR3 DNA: TGCGCCAGCAGCCAAGATAACAGGGGGCGAGGAGATACGCAGTATTTT
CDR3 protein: CASSQDNRGRGDTQYF

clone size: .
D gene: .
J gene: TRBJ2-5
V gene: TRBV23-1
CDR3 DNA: TGCGCCAGCAGACGCCAGGGAAGAGAGACCCAGTACTTC
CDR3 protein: CASRRQGRETQYF

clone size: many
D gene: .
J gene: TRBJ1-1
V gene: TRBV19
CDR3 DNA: TGTGCCAGTAGTATAGATCGAAACACTGAAGCTTTCTTT
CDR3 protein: CASSIDRNTEAFF